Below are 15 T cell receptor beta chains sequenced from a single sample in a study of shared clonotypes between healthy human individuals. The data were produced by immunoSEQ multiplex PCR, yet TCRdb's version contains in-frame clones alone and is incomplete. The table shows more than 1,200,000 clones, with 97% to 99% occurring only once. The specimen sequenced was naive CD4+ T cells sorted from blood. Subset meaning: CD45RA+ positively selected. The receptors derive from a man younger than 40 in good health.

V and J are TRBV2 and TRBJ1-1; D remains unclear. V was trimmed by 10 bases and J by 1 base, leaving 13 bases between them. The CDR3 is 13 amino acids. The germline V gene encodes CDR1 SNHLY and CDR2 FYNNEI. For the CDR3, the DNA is TGTGCCACCAAGGAATGGGAGAACACTGAAGCTTTCTTT. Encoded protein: CATKEWENTEAFF.

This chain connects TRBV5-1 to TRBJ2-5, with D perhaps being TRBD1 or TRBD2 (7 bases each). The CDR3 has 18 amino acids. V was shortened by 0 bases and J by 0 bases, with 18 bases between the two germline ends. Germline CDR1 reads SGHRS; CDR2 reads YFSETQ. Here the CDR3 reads CASSLGAGGGPYQETQYF. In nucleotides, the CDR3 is TGCGCCAGCAGCTTGGGCGCAGGGGGAGGGCCGTACCAAGAGACCCAGTACTTC. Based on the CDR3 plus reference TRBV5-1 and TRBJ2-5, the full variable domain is KAGVTQTPRYLIKTRGQQVTLSCSPISGHRSVSWYQQTPGQGLQFLFEYFSETQRNKGNFPGRFSGRQFSNSRSEMNVSTLELGDSALYLCASSLGAGGGPYQETQYFGPGTRLLVL.

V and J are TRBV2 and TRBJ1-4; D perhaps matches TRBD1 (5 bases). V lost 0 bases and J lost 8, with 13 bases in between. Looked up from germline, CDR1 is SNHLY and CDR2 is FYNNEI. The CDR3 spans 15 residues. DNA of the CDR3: TGTGCCAGCAGTGAAGCGGGGCAGGGTATGGAAAAACTGTTTTTT. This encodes CASSEAGQGMEKLFF.

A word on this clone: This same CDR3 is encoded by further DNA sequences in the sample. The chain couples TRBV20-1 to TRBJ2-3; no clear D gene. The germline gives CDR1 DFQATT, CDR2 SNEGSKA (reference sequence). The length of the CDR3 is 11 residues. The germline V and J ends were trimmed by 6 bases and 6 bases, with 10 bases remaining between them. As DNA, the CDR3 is TGCAGTGCCAGGTTTGGGGATACGCAGTATTTT. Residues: CSARFGDTQYF.

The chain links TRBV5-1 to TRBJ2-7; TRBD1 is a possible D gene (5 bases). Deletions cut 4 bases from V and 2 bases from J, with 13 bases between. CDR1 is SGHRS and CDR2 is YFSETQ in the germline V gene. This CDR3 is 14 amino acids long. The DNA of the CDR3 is TGCGCCAGCAGCCCTTCCGCAGGGACCTACGAGCAGTACTTC. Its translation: CASSPSAGTYEQYF.

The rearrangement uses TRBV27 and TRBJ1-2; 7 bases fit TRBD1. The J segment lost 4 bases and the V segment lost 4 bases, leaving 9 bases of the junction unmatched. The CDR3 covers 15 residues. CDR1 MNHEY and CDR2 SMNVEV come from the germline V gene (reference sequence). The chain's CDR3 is CASSSPQTGTYGYTF. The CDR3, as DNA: TGTGCCAGCAGTTCCCCCCAGACAGGGACCTATGGCTACACCTTC.

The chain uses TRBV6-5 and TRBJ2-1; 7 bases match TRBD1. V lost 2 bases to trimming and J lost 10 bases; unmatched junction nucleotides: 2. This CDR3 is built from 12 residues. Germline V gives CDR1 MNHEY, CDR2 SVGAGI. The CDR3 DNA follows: TGTGCCAGCAGTTACCCGGACAGGGAGCAGTTCTTC. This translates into CASSYPDREQFF.

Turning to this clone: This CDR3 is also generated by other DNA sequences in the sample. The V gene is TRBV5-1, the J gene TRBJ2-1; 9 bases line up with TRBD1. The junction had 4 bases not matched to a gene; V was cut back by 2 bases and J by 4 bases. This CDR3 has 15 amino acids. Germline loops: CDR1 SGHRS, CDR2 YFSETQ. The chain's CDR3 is CASSFRDRDYNEQFF. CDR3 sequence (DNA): TGCGCCAGCAGCTTCCGGGACAGGGATTACAATGAGCAGTTCTTC.

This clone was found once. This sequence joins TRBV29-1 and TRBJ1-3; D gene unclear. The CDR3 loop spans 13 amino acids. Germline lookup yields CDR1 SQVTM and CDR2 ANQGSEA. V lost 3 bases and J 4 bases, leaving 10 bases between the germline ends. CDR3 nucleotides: TGCAGCGTTGAGGTGGGGTCGGGAAACACCATATATTTT. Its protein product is CSVEVGSGNTIYF.

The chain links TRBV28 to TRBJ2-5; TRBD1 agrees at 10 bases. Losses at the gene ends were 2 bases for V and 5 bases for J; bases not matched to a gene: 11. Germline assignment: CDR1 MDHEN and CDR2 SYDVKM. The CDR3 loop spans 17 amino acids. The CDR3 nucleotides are TGTGCCAGCAGTTTAGACAGGGGGCGAGAAGTAAGGGAGACCCAGTACTTC. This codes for CASSLDRGREVRETQYF.

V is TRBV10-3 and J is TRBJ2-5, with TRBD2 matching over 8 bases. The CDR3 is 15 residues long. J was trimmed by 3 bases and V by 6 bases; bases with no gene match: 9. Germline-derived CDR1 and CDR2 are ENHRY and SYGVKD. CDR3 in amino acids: CAIRAGGAGEETQYF. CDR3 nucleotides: TGTGCCATCAGGGCGGGAGGAGCGGGTGAAGAGACCCAGTACTTC.

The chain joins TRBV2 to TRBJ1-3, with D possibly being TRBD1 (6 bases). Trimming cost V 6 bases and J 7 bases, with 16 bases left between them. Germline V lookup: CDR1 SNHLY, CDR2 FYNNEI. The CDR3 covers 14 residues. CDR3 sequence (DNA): TGTGCCAGCAGGCCCCAGGGGATCCTGAACACCATATATTTT. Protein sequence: CASRPQGILNTIYF.

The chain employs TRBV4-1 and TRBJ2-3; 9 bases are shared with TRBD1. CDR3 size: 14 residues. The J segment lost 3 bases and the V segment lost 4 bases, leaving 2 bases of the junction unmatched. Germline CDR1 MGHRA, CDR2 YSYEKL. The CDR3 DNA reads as TGCGCCAGCAGCCGGGACAGGGAAACAGATACGCAGTATTTT. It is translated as CASSRDRETDTQYF.

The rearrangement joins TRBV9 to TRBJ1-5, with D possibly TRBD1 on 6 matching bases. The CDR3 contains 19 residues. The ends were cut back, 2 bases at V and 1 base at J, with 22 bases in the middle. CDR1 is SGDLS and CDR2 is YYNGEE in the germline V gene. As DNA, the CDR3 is TGTGCCAGCAGCGTTAGTCCTACCACAGGGAAATTCAGCAATCAGCCCCAGCATTTT. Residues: CASSVSPTTGKFSNQPQHF.

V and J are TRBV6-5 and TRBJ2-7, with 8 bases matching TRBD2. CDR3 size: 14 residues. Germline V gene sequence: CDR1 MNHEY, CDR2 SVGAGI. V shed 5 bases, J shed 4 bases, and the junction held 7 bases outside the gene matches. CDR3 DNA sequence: TGTGCCAGCAGTCGTAGCGGGACTAGGTACGAGCAGTACTTC. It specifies CASSRSGTRYEQYF.